The rows below give T cell receptor beta chains drawn from one sample of a study of a mutant IDH1 vaccine in newly diagnosed glioma. Their antigen targets remain unknown. Libraries were prepared by immunoSEQ multiplex PCR; TCRdb keeps only in-frame clonotypes and omits some of them. The repertoire consists of roughly 40,000 clones, with about 91% occurring once and the leading ten covering 3.5% to 4%. The input for sequencing was PBMCs, taken from a glioma patient whose treatment included an IDH1 peptide vaccine. These receptor sequences come from a man aged 50-60 years with glioma. The CDR3 runs from the conserved cysteine through the conserved F or W. D genes are given only for firm matches. Clone size is given for some rows only: seen once, a few or many times, or a class if the clone is expanded.

size	length	D	J	V	DNA	CDR3
few	14	TRBD1	TRBJ1-1	TRBV2	TGTGCCAAACAGACAGGGACTATGAACACTGAAGCTTTCTTT	CAKQTGTMNTEAFF
NA	15	TRBD1	TRBJ2-1	TRBV6-6	TGTGCCAGCAGCGTTACAGGGGTCTTCTACAATGAGCAGTTCTTC	CASSVTGVFYNEQFF
NA	13	NA	TRBJ2-3	TRBV6-5	TGTGCCAGCATTGAGGGGGGGACAGATACGCAGTATTTT	CASIEGGTDTQYF
NA	13	NA	TRBJ1-4	TRBV9	TGTGCCAGCAGCGTAGGTCCTAATGAAAAACTGTTTTTT	CASSVGPNEKLFF
NA	13	NA	TRBJ1-2	TRBV7-9	TGTGCCAGCAGCTCACGAACACAAAGCGGCTACACCTTC	CASSSRTQSGYTF
NA	13	NA	TRBJ1-2	TRBV19	TGTGCCACTCTCCCCCCAGGGGCCTATGGCTACACCTTC	CATLPPGAYGYTF
NA	17	NA	TRBJ2-1	TRBV14	TGTGCCAGCAGCCAGAGTCCACACTCGAGCTCCTACAATGAGCAGTTCTTC	CASSQSPHSSSYNEQFF
NA	13	NA	TRBJ1-5	TRBV30	TGTGCCTGGAGCTCAGGGGGCAATCAGCCCCAGCATTTT	CAWSSGGNQPQHF
few	11	NA	TRBJ2-2	TRBV7-9	TGTGCCAGCAGCTTCGCCGGGGAGCTGTTTTTT	CASSFAGELFF
NA	15	NA	TRBJ2-1	TRBV11-2	TGTGCCAGCAGCTTGGAACGACTAGGGGTTGTTGAGCAGTTCTTC	CASSLERLGVVEQFF
NA	12	NA	TRBJ2-7	TRBV30	TGTGCCTGGAGTAAAAAGGGTAACGAGCAGTACTTC	CAWSKKGNEQYF
NA	17	NA	TRBJ1-5	TRBV2	TGTGCCAGCAGTCTTTCAATGGCGGGGAATAGCAATCAGCCCCAGCATTTT	CASSLSMAGNSNQPQHF
NA	15	TRBD1	TRBJ1-2	TRBV7-9	TGTGCCAGCAGCTTAATAGGGACAGGGGAGGATGGCTACACCTTC	CASSLIGTGEDGYTF